This T cell receptor (beta chain) was captured in a study of siplizumab effects on memory and regulatory T cells. Study findings and constraints: Memory T cells appeared less diverse than naive cells, which seemed to contribute substantially to alloresponse. Suppressive function of proliferating Tregs from siplizumab cultures was not confirmed. Unstimulated subsets contained matches for only a minor fraction of alloreactive clones. Controls had approximately 27% Treg-derived mappable alloreactive CD4+ clones on average, versus approximately 70% with siplizumab.

Worth noting for this clone: Its antigen is unidentified.

This CDR3 has 14 amino acids. Trimming took 8 bases from V and 1 from J; bases not matched to a gene: 4. Looked up from germline, CDR1 is MDHEN and CDR2 is SYDVKM. Clones were sequenced by immunoSEQ multiplex PCR, and TCRdb holds only the in-frame ones, with some missing. Found here are approximately 82,000 clones, about 87% of them singletons; the top ten hold over 1.5%. Specimen: Tregs sorted from blood. This TCR was sampled from a human donor in good health. The chain is built from TRBV28 and TRBJ1-1; 10 bases agree with TRBD1. The CDR3 spells CASRDRGSNTEAFF. DNA for the CDR3: TGTGCCAGCCGGGACAGGGGCTCGAACACTGAAGCTTTCTTT. The full variable domain, in which reference TRBV28 and TRBJ1-1 provide the parts outside the CDR3, is DVKVTQSSRYLVKRTGEKVFLECVQDMDHENMFWYRQDPGLGLRLIYFSYDVKMKEKGDIPEGYSVSREKKERFSLILESASTNQTSMYLCASRDRGSNTEAFFGQGTRLTVV.